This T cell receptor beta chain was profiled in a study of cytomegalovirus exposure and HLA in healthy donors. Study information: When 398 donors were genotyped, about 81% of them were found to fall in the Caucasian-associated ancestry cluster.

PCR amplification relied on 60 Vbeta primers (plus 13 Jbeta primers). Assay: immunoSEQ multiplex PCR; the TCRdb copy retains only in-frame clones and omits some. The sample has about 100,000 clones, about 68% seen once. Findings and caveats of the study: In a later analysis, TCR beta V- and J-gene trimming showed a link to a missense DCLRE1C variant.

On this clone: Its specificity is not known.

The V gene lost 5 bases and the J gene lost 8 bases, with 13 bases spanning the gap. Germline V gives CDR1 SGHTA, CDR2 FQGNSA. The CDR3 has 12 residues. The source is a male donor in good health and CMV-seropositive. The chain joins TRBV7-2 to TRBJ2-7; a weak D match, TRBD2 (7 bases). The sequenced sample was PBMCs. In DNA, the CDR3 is TGTGCCAGCAGCCCGGCGGGGGACAAGCAGTACTTC. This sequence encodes CASSPAGDKQYF.